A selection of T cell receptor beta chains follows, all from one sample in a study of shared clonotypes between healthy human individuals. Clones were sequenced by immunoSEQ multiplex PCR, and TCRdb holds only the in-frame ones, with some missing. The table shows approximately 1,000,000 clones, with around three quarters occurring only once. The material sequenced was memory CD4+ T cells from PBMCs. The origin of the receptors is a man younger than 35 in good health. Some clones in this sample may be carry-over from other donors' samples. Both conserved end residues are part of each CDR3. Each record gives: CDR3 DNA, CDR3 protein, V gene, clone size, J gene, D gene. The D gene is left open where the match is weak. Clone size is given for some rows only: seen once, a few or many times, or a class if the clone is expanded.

CDR3nt: TGTGCCAGCAGTCGGACAGGGGTCGGCTACACCTTC
CDR3aa: CASSRTGVGYTF
v_gene: TRBV6-6
abundance: -
j_gene: TRBJ1-2
d_gene: TRBD1

CDR3nt: TGTGCCAGTAGTATTCGGGACACTGAAGCTTTCTTT
CDR3aa: CASSIRDTEAFF
v_gene: TRBV19
abundance: -
j_gene: TRBJ1-1
d_gene: -

CDR3nt: TGTGCCAGCAGTGCCAGTCTGGGCCAGCGGGAGGCGAATACGCAGTATTTT
CDR3aa: CASSASLGQREANTQYF
v_gene: TRBV28
abundance: -
j_gene: TRBJ2-3
d_gene: TRBD2

CDR3nt: TGCGCCAGCAGCGAAACTACGGGGGCCCCGGAGTACTTC
CDR3aa: CASSETTGAPEYF
v_gene: TRBV5-1
abundance: -
j_gene: TRBJ2-7
d_gene: -

CDR3nt: TGTGCCAGCAGTTATCTTACGACAGGGGGGAATTCACCCCTCCACTTT
CDR3aa: CASSYLTTGGNSPLHF
v_gene: TRBV6-5
abundance: -
j_gene: TRBJ1-6
d_gene: TRBD1

CDR3nt: TGTGCCAGCAGCTCCGGCGGGGGGAATCAGCCCCAGCATTTT
CDR3aa: CASSSGGGNQPQHF
v_gene: TRBV11-2
abundance: -
j_gene: TRBJ1-5
d_gene: -

CDR3nt: TGCGCCAGCAGCTTGACAGCGGGGGCCAACGTCCTGACTTTC
CDR3aa: CASSLTAGANVLTF
v_gene: TRBV5-1
abundance: -
j_gene: TRBJ2-6
d_gene: -

CDR3nt: TGTGCCAGCAGTATAGGGGCCTCCTACGAGCAGTACTTC
CDR3aa: CASSIGASYEQYF
v_gene: TRBV6-1
abundance: -
j_gene: TRBJ2-7
d_gene: -

CDR3nt: TGCGCCAGCGGCCAGGGACAGACCTACGAGCAGTACTTC
CDR3aa: CASGQGQTYEQYF
v_gene: TRBV5-1
abundance: -
j_gene: TRBJ2-7
d_gene: TRBD1

CDR3nt: TGTGCCAGCAGAGACCGTAACTATGGCTACACCTTC
CDR3aa: CASRDRNYGYTF
v_gene: TRBV28
abundance: -
j_gene: TRBJ1-2
d_gene: -

CDR3nt: TGTGCCAGCAGCTTAGAGAACACCGGGGAGCTGTTTTTT
CDR3aa: CASSLENTGELFF
v_gene: TRBV11-3
abundance: -
j_gene: TRBJ2-2
d_gene: -

CDR3nt: TGTGCCACCAGCCCTTTTTCCGGGGAGCTGTTTTTT
CDR3aa: CATSPFSGELFF
v_gene: TRBV15
abundance: -
j_gene: TRBJ2-2
d_gene: -

CDR3nt: TGTGCCAGCAGCTTAGTAGCGGGAACGAACACCGGGGAGCTGTTTTTT
CDR3aa: CASSLVAGTNTGELFF
v_gene: TRBV7-3
abundance: -
j_gene: TRBJ2-2
d_gene: TRBD2

CDR3nt: TGTGCCAGCAGCCCGTACAATCGGGGCGGCGATGAGCAGTTCTTC
CDR3aa: CASSPYNRGGDEQFF
v_gene: TRBV7-3
abundance: -
j_gene: TRBJ2-1
d_gene: -

CDR3nt: TGTGCTAGTGGCCTTAGCGGCCAAGAGACCCAGTACTTC
CDR3aa: CASGLSGQETQYF
v_gene: TRBV12-5
abundance: -
j_gene: TRBJ2-5
d_gene: -

CDR3nt: TGTGCCAGCAGCGCAGACTACGGGGAGCAGTACTTC
CDR3aa: CASSADYGEQYF
v_gene: TRBV9
abundance: once
j_gene: TRBJ2-7
d_gene: -

CDR3nt: TGTGCCAGCAGCTTACGTACGGCAGGCTATGGCTACACCTTC
CDR3aa: CASSLRTAGYGYTF
v_gene: TRBV11-1
abundance: few
j_gene: TRBJ1-2
d_gene: -

CDR3nt: TGTGCCAGCTCACCTTCCGGCGGGTTCACAGATACGCAGTATTTT
CDR3aa: CASSPSGGFTDTQYF
v_gene: TRBV18
abundance: -
j_gene: TRBJ2-3
d_gene: -

CDR3nt: TGTGCCAGCTCACCACAGGGGGATCAGCCCCAGCATTTT
CDR3aa: CASSPQGDQPQHF
v_gene: TRBV18
abundance: many
j_gene: TRBJ1-5
d_gene: -

CDR3nt: TGTGCCAGCAGTGGTATGACCAAAAACATTCAGTACTTC
CDR3aa: CASSGMTKNIQYF
v_gene: TRBV2
abundance: -
j_gene: TRBJ2-4
d_gene: -

CDR3nt: TGTGCCAGCAGTGAGGGAGGGGGAAACACCATATATTTT
CDR3aa: CASSEGGGNTIYF
v_gene: TRBV6-1
abundance: -
j_gene: TRBJ1-3
d_gene: -

CDR3nt: TGTGCCTGGAGTGTACTCGGAGCGACAACCGGGGAGCTGTTTTTT
CDR3aa: CAWSVLGATTGELFF
v_gene: TRBV30
abundance: -
j_gene: TRBJ2-2
d_gene: -

CDR3nt: TGTGCCAGCAGTTTAGATAGGGAGGGCAATGAGCAGTTCTTC
CDR3aa: CASSLDREGNEQFF
v_gene: TRBV27
abundance: -
j_gene: TRBJ2-1
d_gene: TRBD2

CDR3nt: TGTGCCAGTAGTATTCTAAGAGGAGCGGGCGATACGCAGTATTTT
CDR3aa: CASSILRGAGDTQYF
v_gene: TRBV19
abundance: -
j_gene: TRBJ2-3
d_gene: -

CDR3nt: TGTGCCAGCAGCTTACAGGGGACAGGGGGAAACGAGCAGTACTTC
CDR3aa: CASSLQGTGGNEQYF
v_gene: TRBV7-2
abundance: -
j_gene: TRBJ2-7
d_gene: TRBD1

CDR3nt: TGTGCCAGCAGCCAAGATAAGGACAGGGGTGAAAGAAACACCATATATTTT
CDR3aa: CASSQDKDRGERNTIYF
v_gene: TRBV4-2
abundance: -
j_gene: TRBJ1-3
d_gene: TRBD1

CDR3nt: TGTGCCAGCAGTGAACGAGCGCTTGGGGATACGCAGTATTTT
CDR3aa: CASSERALGDTQYF
v_gene: TRBV6-4
abundance: -
j_gene: TRBJ2-3
d_gene: -

CDR3nt: TGCGCCAGCAGCTTGGATCCTCCTCCCGGGGAGCTGTTTTTT
CDR3aa: CASSLDPPPGELFF
v_gene: TRBV5-1
abundance: -
j_gene: TRBJ2-2
d_gene: -

CDR3nt: TGTGCCAGCAGCTTAGGTCAGGGGGGAGTGAAGGAGCAGTACTTC
CDR3aa: CASSLGQGGVKEQYF
v_gene: TRBV7-2
abundance: -
j_gene: TRBJ2-7
d_gene: -

CDR3nt: TGTGCCAGCAGGGTGGACAGAAATCAGCCCCAGCATTTT
CDR3aa: CASRVDRNQPQHF
v_gene: TRBV28
abundance: -
j_gene: TRBJ1-5
d_gene: -

CDR3nt: TGTGCCAGCAGTTACCAGGGCGGCTCTGGAAACACCATATATTTT
CDR3aa: CASSYQGGSGNTIYF
v_gene: TRBV6-6
abundance: -
j_gene: TRBJ1-3
d_gene: -

CDR3nt: TGTGCCAGTAGTACCCGAGGATATGGCTACACCTTC
CDR3aa: CASSTRGYGYTF
v_gene: TRBV19
abundance: -
j_gene: TRBJ1-2
d_gene: -

CDR3nt: TGTGCCAGCAGTTTAAGCGGGCTAGCGACCCATACGCAGTATTTT
CDR3aa: CASSLSGLATHTQYF
v_gene: TRBV27
abundance: -
j_gene: TRBJ2-3
d_gene: -

CDR3nt: TGCGCCAGCAGCTTGGTGCCAGGGGTTGACACTGAAGCTTTCTTT
CDR3aa: CASSLVPGVDTEAFF
v_gene: TRBV5-1
abundance: -
j_gene: TRBJ1-1
d_gene: -

CDR3nt: TGTGCCAGCACCCCGGGGAGCGGTTACAATGAGCAGTTCTTC
CDR3aa: CASTPGSGYNEQFF
v_gene: TRBV5-4
abundance: -
j_gene: TRBJ2-1
d_gene: -

CDR3nt: TGTGCCAGCAGGGGAGGGACACAAAATCAGCCCCAGCATTTT
CDR3aa: CASRGGTQNQPQHF
v_gene: TRBV2
abundance: few
j_gene: TRBJ1-5
d_gene: -

CDR3nt: TGCGCCAGCAGCCAAGTTCGCTTCCGAGAGCAGTTCTTC
CDR3aa: CASSQVRFREQFF
v_gene: TRBV4-1
abundance: few
j_gene: TRBJ2-1
d_gene: -

CDR3nt: TGTGCCAGCAGCGTAGCATACAATGAGCAGTTCTTC
CDR3aa: CASSVAYNEQFF
v_gene: TRBV9
abundance: -
j_gene: TRBJ2-1
d_gene: -

CDR3nt: TGTGCCAGCAGCTTAGGCTTGGGGACGGGTACGCAGTATTTT
CDR3aa: CASSLGLGTGTQYF
v_gene: TRBV11-2
abundance: -
j_gene: TRBJ2-3
d_gene: -

CDR3nt: TGTGCCAGCAGCTTAGGAGTCGTGGCAACTAATGAAAAACTGTTTTTT
CDR3aa: CASSLGVVATNEKLFF
v_gene: TRBV7-2
abundance: -
j_gene: TRBJ1-4
d_gene: -

CDR3nt: TGTGCCAGCAGCCGGGACAGGGTTTACGAGCAGTACTTC
CDR3aa: CASSRDRVYEQYF
v_gene: TRBV5-4
abundance: -
j_gene: TRBJ2-7
d_gene: TRBD1

CDR3nt: TGTGCCAGCAGCTTAAGATCAGGAGGTGAGCAGTTCTTC
CDR3aa: CASSLRSGGEQFF
v_gene: TRBV7-3
abundance: -
j_gene: TRBJ2-1
d_gene: -

CDR3nt: TGTGCCAGTAGTATCTCCGACCAGTACAATGAGCAGTTCTTC
CDR3aa: CASSISDQYNEQFF
v_gene: TRBV19
abundance: -
j_gene: TRBJ2-1
d_gene: -

CDR3nt: TGTGCCACCAGCAGAGATGGTGGCGCGAGCACTGAAGCTTTCTTT
CDR3aa: CATSRDGGASTEAFF
v_gene: TRBV15
abundance: once
j_gene: TRBJ1-1
d_gene: -

CDR3nt: TGTGCCAGCAGCCAGGGACGGTCCTCCTACAATGAGCAGTTCTTC
CDR3aa: CASSQGRSSYNEQFF
v_gene: TRBV9
abundance: -
j_gene: TRBJ2-1
d_gene: -

CDR3nt: TGCAGCGTTGAGGCCGGATACCCCTACAATGAGCAGTTCTTC
CDR3aa: CSVEAGYPYNEQFF
v_gene: TRBV29-1
abundance: -
j_gene: TRBJ2-1
d_gene: -

CDR3nt: TGCAGCGGGAGGACTAGCGGGATCACAGATACGCAGTATTTT
CDR3aa: CSGRTSGITDTQYF
v_gene: TRBV29-1
abundance: few
j_gene: TRBJ2-3
d_gene: TRBD2

CDR3nt: TGTGCCAGCAGCCAATTGGATTGGGATGGCTACACCTTC
CDR3aa: CASSQLDWDGYTF
v_gene: TRBV14
abundance: -
j_gene: TRBJ1-2
d_gene: -

CDR3nt: TGTGCCAGCAGCTCCCCCCGACAGGGCGGTGGCTACACCTTC
CDR3aa: CASSSPRQGGGYTF
v_gene: TRBV7-2
abundance: once
j_gene: TRBJ1-2
d_gene: TRBD1

CDR3nt: TGTGCCAGTAGTATCCAGGGGCGCAGGACCGGGGAGCTGTTTTTT
CDR3aa: CASSIQGRRTGELFF
v_gene: TRBV19
abundance: -
j_gene: TRBJ2-2
d_gene: -

CDR3nt: TGTGCCAGCAGCTGGGGGTTAACTGAAGCTTTCTTT
CDR3aa: CASSWGLTEAFF
v_gene: TRBV5-6
abundance: -
j_gene: TRBJ1-1
d_gene: -

CDR3nt: TGTGCCAGTAGTATCAGGGATGAAAAACTGTTTTTT
CDR3aa: CASSIRDEKLFF
v_gene: TRBV19
abundance: -
j_gene: TRBJ1-4
d_gene: -

CDR3nt: TGTGCCAGCATACCGGGAGGGCGGTACGAGCAGTACTTC
CDR3aa: CASIPGGRYEQYF
v_gene: TRBV28
abundance: -
j_gene: TRBJ2-7
d_gene: TRBD2

CDR3nt: TGTGCCAGCAGCCGATTAAGCGGTCCCTACAATGAGCAGTTCTTC
CDR3aa: CASSRLSGPYNEQFF
v_gene: TRBV7-2
abundance: -
j_gene: TRBJ2-1
d_gene: -

CDR3nt: TGTGCCTGGAGTAGGAAGGACCAGGGGAAAAAACTGTTTTTT
CDR3aa: CAWSRKDQGKKLFF
v_gene: TRBV30
abundance: -
j_gene: TRBJ1-4
d_gene: -

CDR3nt: TGCGCCAGCAGCTTGGCGGGGTCTGGAAACACCATATATTTT
CDR3aa: CASSLAGSGNTIYF
v_gene: TRBV5-1
abundance: -
j_gene: TRBJ1-3
d_gene: -

CDR3nt: TGCGCCAGCAGCCTAAGGGACAGGGGGGTTGGCTACACCTTC
CDR3aa: CASSLRDRGVGYTF
v_gene: TRBV4-1
abundance: once
j_gene: TRBJ1-2
d_gene: TRBD1

CDR3nt: TGTGCCAGCTCACCGAACCAGGGACAGAACACCGGGGAGCTGTTTTTT
CDR3aa: CASSPNQGQNTGELFF
v_gene: TRBV18
abundance: -
j_gene: TRBJ2-2
d_gene: -

CDR3nt: TGTGCCAGCAGCTCGATTAGCGGGAGGGCCCCCGACGAGCAGTACTTC
CDR3aa: CASSSISGRAPDEQYF
v_gene: TRBV11-2
abundance: -
j_gene: TRBJ2-7
d_gene: TRBD2